This T cell receptor beta chain emerged from a study of cytomegalovirus exposure and HLA in healthy donors. Researchers ran the PCR with 60 Vbeta and 13 Jbeta primers. Libraries were prepared by immunoSEQ multiplex PCR; TCRdb keeps only in-frame clonotypes and omits some of them. The table includes fewer than 100,000 clones, less than 80% detected once. Deletions cut 6 bases from V and 0 bases from J, with 18 bases between. Germline V gene lookup returns CDR1 LNHNV and CDR2 YYDKDF (reference sequence). This CDR3 spans 17 amino acids. This clone was counted only a few times. No antigen is known for it. Broader study findings: One cluster of highly shared sequence variants probably arose as a sequencing artifact. Many donors carried some public TCRs, although rarity characterized most TCR sequences.

The sample consisted of PBMCs. The chain employs TRBV15 and TRBJ1-5; D is undetermined. The origin of this receptor is a middle-aged woman in good health and CMV-seropositive. The CDR3, as DNA: TGTGCCACCAGAACCGGCGGGCCGTCTTATAGCAATCAGCCCCAGCATTTT. Amino acid sequence: CATRTGGPSYSNQPQHF.